This is a list of T cell receptor beta chains from one sample in a study of vaccination and CD4 T cells after COVID-19. TCRdb reprocessed the PCR reads via MiXCR and lists one record per CDR3 protein. The table lists roughly 11,000 distinct CDR3 sequences, 65% of them singletons. Antigen specificity for these receptors is unknown. The sample in question was CD4+ T cells from blood, cultured in vitro, obtained before SARS-CoV-2 vaccination. Receptor source: a human donor who had recovered from COVID-19. CDR3s include the opening cysteine and the closing phenylalanine or tryptophan. Size tells how often a clone was seen (once, few, many) or the class of an expanded clone, and some rows leave it out.

J gene	clone size	V gene	CDR3 protein
TRBJ2-5	NA	TRBV2	CASSELAGGTKTQYF
TRBJ1-2	NA	TRBV28	CASRDRGFNGYTF
TRBJ1-2	NA	TRBV28	CASRSGGGAGYGYTF
TRBJ1-5	NA	TRBV19	CASGQGERNQPQHF
TRBJ1-3	NA	TRBV6-1	CASTGRGGENTIYF
TRBJ2-1	NA	TRBV19	CASGAASGTQFF
TRBJ1-3	NA	TRBV6-4	CASSEPGTGNTIYF
TRBJ1-1	NA	TRBV15	CATSRGLMNTEAFF
TRBJ2-7	few	TRBV4-2	CASSRDPGGSYEQYF
TRBJ2-1	NA	TRBV20-1	CSARDRSEVEQFF